This T cell receptor (beta chain) was sequenced during a study of beta chain features in type 1 diabetes. Study as a whole: Cell yields, age and gender were similar between patients and healthy donors. Whole-study results and caveats: Shortening that was moderate but significant affected the TCRB CDR3s of Type 1 diabetes patients in all four CD4+ subsets.

CD45RO/CCR7/CD25/CD127/CD95/CD27 sorting isolated CD4+ naive, central memory, regulatory and stem cell-like memory cells. Trimming took off 2 bases at V and 3 bases at J, with 20 bases between the two ends. Germline CDR1 is SGHTS and CDR2 is YDEGEE. The CDR3 is made up of 18 amino acids. As concerns this clone: As yet, its antigen is unknown.

The sequenced template was cDNA made from the entire isolated RNA. Measured with immunoSEQ multiplex PCR; TCRdb has only the in-frame clones, and not every one. Of 200,000 to 300,000 clones in the sample, about 20% are singletons; the top ten hold more than 0.025%. Source material: naive CD4+ T cells from blood. The rearrangement joins TRBV5-8 to TRBJ1-4, with D perhaps matching TRBD1 (6 bases). This receptor was identified in a middle-aged woman with type 1 diabetes. The DNA for the CDR3 is TGTGCCAGCAGCTTCGGACAGCGGCCCGGAAAAGCTAATGAAAAACTGTTTTTT. Translation: CASSFGQRPGKANEKLFF.